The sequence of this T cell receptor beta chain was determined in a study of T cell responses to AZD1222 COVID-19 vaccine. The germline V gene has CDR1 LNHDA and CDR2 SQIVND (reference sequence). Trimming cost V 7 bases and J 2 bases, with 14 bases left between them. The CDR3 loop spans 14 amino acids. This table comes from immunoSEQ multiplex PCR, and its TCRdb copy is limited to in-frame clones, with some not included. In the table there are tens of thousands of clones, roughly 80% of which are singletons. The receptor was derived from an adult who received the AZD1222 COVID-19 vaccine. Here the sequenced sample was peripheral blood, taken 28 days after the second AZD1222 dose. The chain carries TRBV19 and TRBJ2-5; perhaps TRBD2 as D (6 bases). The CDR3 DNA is TGTGCCAGTAAGGCCGGGGACTCTCAAGAGACCCAGTACTTC. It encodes CASKAGDSQETQYF.